The 18 T cell receptor beta chains in this list originate from one sample, sequenced in a study of CXCR3-negative and CXCR3-positive naive CD8 T cells. For these receptors, no antigen is known. Preparation of TRB cDNA libraries relied on 5' RACE carrying UMI labels. Reanalyzing the 5' RACE reads, TCRdb keeps one entry per CDR3 protein, without DNA. Found here are about 110,000 distinct CDR3 sequences; the top ten clones hold 0.38%. Overall study results and limits: TRB CDR3 hydrophobicity was greater in CXCR3-positive naive cells than in CXCR3-negative naive cells.

Input material: naive CXCR3+ CD8+ T cells from blood. Subset described: CD45RO-CCR7+CD27+CD95- naive CD8+ T cells expressing CXCR3 (TNR3+). The receptors were gathered from a human donor in good health. Some clones in this sample may be carry-over from other donors' samples.

J is TRBJ2-3 and V is TRBV28. The CDR3 covers 12 residues. Looked up from germline, CDR1 is MDHEN and CDR2 is SYDVKM. CDR3 amino acids: CASSPHTDTQYF.

This chain joins TRBV6-2 or TRBV6-3 and TRBJ2-7. The CDR3 loop spans 13 amino acids. Germline V gene sequence: CDR1 MNHEY, CDR2 SVGEGT. CDR3 sequence reads: CASSHLLAYEQYF.

This chain links TRBV12-3 or TRBV12-4 with TRBJ1-5; TCRdb calls TRBD1, which cannot be checked without DNA. The CDR3 loop spans 14 amino acids. This CDR3 is CASSRGTSNQPQHF.

This chain links TRBV18 with TRBJ1-3. Germline CDR1 and CDR2: KGHSH and LQKENI. This CDR3 has 15 amino acids. The chain's CDR3 is CASSPSRSSGNTIYF.

V usage is TRBV6-2 or TRBV6-3 and J usage is TRBJ2-7; the TCRdb call, TRBD1, lacks DNA for checking. The CDR3 loop spans 16 amino acids. The germline CDR1 and CDR2 sequences are MNHEY and SVGEGT. CDR3 sequence reads: CASSYPGTDLSYEQYF.

The chain has TRBV28 and TRBJ2-1. The CDR3 is 14 amino acids. In germline, CDR1 is MDHEN, CDR2 SYDVKM. CDR3 amino acids: CASSLIVNSKEQFF.

The chain carries TRBV12-3 or TRBV12-4 and TRBJ2-2; TCRdb reports TRBD2, a call that lacks DNA to check it against. The CDR3 length is 14 residues. The CDR3 spells CASRKLGNTGELFF.

The chain links TRBV6-5 to TRBJ2-7; TCRdb designates TRBD1, a call that cannot be tested without DNA. Germline assignment: CDR1 MNHEY and CDR2 SVGAGI. The CDR3 is made up of 13 amino acids. CDR3 amino acids: CASTTGTPYEQYF.

The V call is TRBV7-9, the J call TRBJ2-7; TCRdb selects TRBD2, and the lack of DNA leaves this call unchecked. From germline, CDR1 is SEHNR and CDR2 FQNEAQ (reference sequence). The CDR3 has 15 residues. CDR3 protein: CASSTGTSGSYEQYF.

The chain employs TRBV6-2 or TRBV6-3 and TRBJ2-3. The CDR3 covers 15 residues. Germline CDR1 and CDR2: MNHEY and SVGEGT. The CDR3 region is CASSYSAGSTDTQYF.

This chain joins TRBV27 and TRBJ2-7; TCRdb calls TRBD1, which cannot be checked without DNA. CDR1 is MNHEY and CDR2 is SMNVEV in the germline V gene (reference sequence). The CDR3 runs 14 residues. CDR3 in amino acids: CASRLTGTGYEQYF.

The chain links TRBV20-1 to TRBJ2-5; TCRdb designates TRBD1, a call that cannot be tested without DNA. This CDR3 has 15 amino acids. Germline V gives CDR1 DFQATT, CDR2 SNEGSKA (reference sequence). The CDR3 spells CSALPLLVRRETQYF.

The J gene is TRBJ2-2, the V gene TRBV29-1; TCRdb gives TRBD2 as the D gene, but with no DNA this cannot be confirmed. The CDR3 runs 15 residues. Germline values: CDR1 SQVTM, CDR2 ANQGSEA. The CDR3 here is CSVSFGTSGTGELFF.

This sequence joins TRBV28 and TRBJ2-3; absent DNA, TCRdb's TRBD2 call cannot be checked. The CDR3 contains 17 residues. Germline CDR1 MDHEN, CDR2 SYDVKM. CDR3 amino acids: CASSPWTSGASTDTQYF.

The rearrangement joins TRBV29-1 to TRBJ2-2; TCRdb's D gene call, TRBD1, goes unchecked for lack of DNA. The CDR3 has 15 amino acids. Germline V gene lookup returns CDR1 SQVTM and CDR2 ANQGSEA. The CDR3 spells CSVVLRAAGAGELFF.

V and J are TRBV6-5 and TRBJ2-5; with no DNA, the TCRdb D assignment of TRBD2 cannot be verified. CDR1 and CDR2 from the germline V gene are MNHEY and SVGAGI. The CDR3 consists of 15 residues. The chain's CDR3 is CASSRISGGGQTQYF.

CDR3 region: CATSDPGTSGGASNEQFF. The rearrangement links TRBV24-1 to TRBJ2-1; TCRdb picks TRBD2, but there is no DNA to check that call. The CDR3 totals 18 residues. CDR1 is KGHDR, CDR2 SFDVKD, per germline.

This chain uses TRBV9 with TRBJ2-1; the D call from TCRdb, TRBD2, cannot be confirmed without DNA. The CDR3 has 15 residues. Germline CDR1 reads SGDLS; CDR2 reads YYNGEE. CDR3 sequence: CASSVEGTVNNEQFF.